Listed below are T cell receptor beta chains from one sample, sequenced in a study of shared clonotypes between healthy human individuals. Produced via immunoSEQ multiplex PCR; TCRdb's table is partial and in-frame only. Among over a million clones listed, under 80% were seen once. The sequenced material came from memory CD4+ T cells sorted from blood. These receptors all stem from a man between 18 and 35 years old in good health. Both conserved end residues are part of each CDR3. D genes are given only for firm matches.

TRBD2	TRBV6-6	TRBJ2-3	CASSYSHAGGTDTQYF
-	TRBV28	TRBJ1-1	CASSLPTGNTEAFF
TRBD1	TRBV5-1	TRBJ2-2	CASSAGTENTGELFF
TRBD1	TRBV13	TRBJ2-5	CASSTRPTGGGQETQYF
-	TRBV5-5	TRBJ2-7	CASSLGPGTATYEQYF
-	TRBV4-3	TRBJ1-2	CASSQDAAPYGYTF
TRBD2	TRBV27	TRBJ2-3	CASSLGTSGGTDTQYF
-	TRBV4-1	TRBJ2-5	CASSQDNVVGRETQYF
-	TRBV4-2	TRBJ2-1	CASSQELGGGNEQFF
-	TRBV6-5	TRBJ1-2	CASSLGGGAGYTF
TRBD1	TRBV13	TRBJ2-7	CASSSPGTGLDEQYF
-	TRBV1	TRBJ2-7	CTSSHYPPVRGFSYEQYF
-	TRBV28	-	CASSLGTTYEQYF
TRBD2	TRBV6-5	TRBJ2-1	CASSRLAGINEQFF
-	TRBV6-1	TRBJ2-7	CASSRNLQGYEQYF
TRBD1	TRBV7-9	TRBJ1-6	CASSLGQGWDSPLHF
-	TRBV5-4	TRBJ2-1	CASSFGGVMGNEQFF
TRBD1	TRBV27	TRBJ1-1	CASRPTGTTEAFF
-	TRBV25-1	TRBJ1-1	CASRLEGLEAFF
-	TRBV4-1	TRBJ1-4	CASRNSREKLFF
-	TRBV7-9	TRBJ1-5	CASSLAGGPQHF
-	TRBV15	TRBJ1-5	CATSSTFYQPQHF
TRBD2	TRBV4-2	TRBJ2-3	CASSPLTSGSTDTQYF
TRBD1	TRBV11-1	TRBJ1-2	CASSSGQGARDYGYTF
-	TRBV10-3	TRBJ2-7	CAISEGRGLMNAGEQYF
-	TRBV18	TRBJ1-4	CASSPRQGGGEKLFF
-	TRBV30	TRBJ1-2	CAWSVNVLGYGYTF
-	TRBV19	TRBJ2-7	CASKEQAASYEQYF
-	TRBV5-1	TRBJ2-1	CASSPGVNNEQFF
-	TRBV19	TRBJ1-2	CASMSTDPSGNGYTF
-	TRBV29-1	TRBJ2-2	CSAPGSGSGTGELFF
TRBD1	TRBV28	TRBJ1-2	CATRQGRDYGYTF
TRBD1	TRBV7-9	TRBJ1-6	CASSPYAGQGDSPLHF
-	TRBV5-1	TRBJ2-7	CASSLPSYEQYF
TRBD1	TRBV6-5	TRBJ2-7	CASSSPGQTYEQYF
TRBD1	TRBV9	TRBJ2-7	CASSRQQGYEQYF
TRBD2	TRBV5-1	TRBJ2-1	CASTRAGGDNEQFF
TRBD1	TRBV6-6	TRBJ2-2	CASSADRGSPVGELFF
-	TRBV2	TRBJ1-5	CASSQGPWEPQHF
-	TRBV19	TRBJ1-2	CASSIPTLGYTF
-	TRBV7-2	TRBJ1-2	CASSLVERSEGYTF
-	TRBV30	TRBJ1-2	CAWSSTGYGYTF
-	TRBV13	TRBJ1-5	CASSLGQGKGQPQHF
TRBD1	TRBV7-9	TRBJ1-3	CASSPGDRAAYF